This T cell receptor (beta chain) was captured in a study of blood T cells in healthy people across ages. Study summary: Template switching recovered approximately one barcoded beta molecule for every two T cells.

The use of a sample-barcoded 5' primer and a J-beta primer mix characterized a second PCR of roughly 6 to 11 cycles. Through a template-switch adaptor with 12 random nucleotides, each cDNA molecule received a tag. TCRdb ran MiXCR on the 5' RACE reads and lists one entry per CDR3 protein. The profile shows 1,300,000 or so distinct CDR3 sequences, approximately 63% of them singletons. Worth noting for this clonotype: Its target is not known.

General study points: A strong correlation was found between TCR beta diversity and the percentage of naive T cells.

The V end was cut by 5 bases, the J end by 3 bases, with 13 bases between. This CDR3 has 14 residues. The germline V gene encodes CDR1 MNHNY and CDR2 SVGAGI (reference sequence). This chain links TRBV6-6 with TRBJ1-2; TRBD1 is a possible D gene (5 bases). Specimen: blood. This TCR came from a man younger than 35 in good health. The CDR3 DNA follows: TGTGCCAGCAGTGATTCCGACAGCTACTATGGCTACACCTTC. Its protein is CASSDSDSYYGYTF.